The present entry profiles one T cell receptor (beta chain) with its context. Assay: immunoSEQ multiplex PCR; the TCRdb copy retains only in-frame clones and omits some. The sample contains 500,000 to 600,000 clones, roughly 89% of which appear only once. The sample is drawn from a study of blood T cell repertoires in COVID-19. Whole-study context: PBMCs, B-cell-depleted T cells, or T cells provided the cDNA or gDNA that made up the material.

Trimming cost V 3 bases and J 1 base, with 10 bases left between them. The CDR3 sequence is 14 residues long. Looked up from germline, CDR1 is SEHNR and CDR2 is FQNEAQ (reference sequence). J is TRBJ2-7 and V is TRBV7-9; a weak D match, TRBD2 (6 bases). The source of this sequence is a woman between 45 and 60 years old with COVID-19, enrolled during active disease. The sequenced sample consisted of peripheral blood. The CDR3 DNA follows: TGTGCCAGCAGCTTCGGCGGGGAGTCCTACGAGCAGTACTTC. It specifies CASSFGGESYEQYF.